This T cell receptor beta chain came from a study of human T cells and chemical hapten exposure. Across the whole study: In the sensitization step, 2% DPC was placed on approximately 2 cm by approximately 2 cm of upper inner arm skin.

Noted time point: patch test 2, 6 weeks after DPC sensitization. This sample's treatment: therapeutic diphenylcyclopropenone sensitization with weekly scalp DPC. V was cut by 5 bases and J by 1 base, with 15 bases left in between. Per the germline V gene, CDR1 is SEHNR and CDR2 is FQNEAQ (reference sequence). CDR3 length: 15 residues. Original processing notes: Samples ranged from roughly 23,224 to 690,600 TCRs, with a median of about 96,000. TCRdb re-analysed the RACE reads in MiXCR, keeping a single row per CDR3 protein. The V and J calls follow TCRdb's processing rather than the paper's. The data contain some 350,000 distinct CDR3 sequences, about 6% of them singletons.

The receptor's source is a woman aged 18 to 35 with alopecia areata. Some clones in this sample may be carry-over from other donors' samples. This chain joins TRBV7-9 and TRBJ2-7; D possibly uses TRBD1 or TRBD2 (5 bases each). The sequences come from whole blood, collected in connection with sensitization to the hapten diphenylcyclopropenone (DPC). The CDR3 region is CASSARPGRSYEQYF. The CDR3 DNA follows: TGTGCCAGCAGCGCACGACCGGGACGGTCCTACGAGCAGTACTTC.